Listed below are T cell receptor beta chains from one sample, sequenced in a study of T cells after yellow fever vaccination. TCRdb called the 5' RACE reads again in MiXCR, with one record for every CDR3 protein. The data hold 170,000 or so distinct CDR3 sequences, with about 6% observed a single time. The sequencing here drew on CD4+ T cells sorted from PBMCs, taken on the day of the first yellow fever vaccination. The receptors were sampled from a man younger than 35 who received the YFV17D yellow fever vaccine. Both conserved end residues are part of each CDR3. A D gene is named only where the DNA matches it firmly. Clone size is stated in some rows and not others, as once, few, many or a class when expanded.

j_call,v_call,clone_size,d_call,cdr3_nt,cdr3_aa
TRBJ1-2,TRBV3-1,few,.,TGTGCCAGCAGCGGCAGAGTTAACTATGGCTACACCTTC,CASSGRVNYGYTF
TRBJ2-3,TRBV20-1,.,.,TGCAGTGCACGCACAGGCGGGGATACGCAGTATTTT,CSARTGGDTQYF
TRBJ2-4,TRBV5-1,few,.,TGCGCCAGCAGCTTGGATCCCGTCAAAAACATTCAGTACTTC,CASSLDPVKNIQYF
TRBJ2-3,TRBV5-1,.,TRBD2,TGCGCCAGCAGCCGAAGCGGGGGTGGGCCAGATACGCAGTATTTT,CASSRSGGGPDTQYF
TRBJ1-5,TRBV20-1,many,.,TGCAGTGCTAGCCATAGCCCTAAGCAGCCCCAGCATTTT,CSASHSPKQPQHF
TRBJ2-6,TRBV20-1,few,.,TGCAGTGCTAGAGAGTCGGGATTCGGGGCCAACGTCCTGACTTTC,CSARESGFGANVLTF
TRBJ2-2,TRBV2,.,TRBD2,TGTGCCAGCAGTTTCAGCCTAGCGGGGGGGCACACCGGGGAGCTGTTTTTT,CASSFSLAGGHTGELFF
TRBJ2-3,TRBV7-9,.,.,TGTGCCAGCAGCTTTGGGGGGCCAAGCACAGATACGCAGTATTTT,CASSFGGPSTDTQYF
TRBJ2-5,TRBV5-1,many,.,TGCGCCAGCAGCTTGGCCGAGGGGGGGATCCAAGAGACCCAGTACTTC,CASSLAEGGIQETQYF
TRBJ1-4,TRBV28,many,TRBD1,TGTGCCAGCAGTTCGGGACAGGACGAAAAACTGTTTTTT,CASSSGQDEKLFF
TRBJ2-5,TRBV7-9,.,.,TGTGCCAGCAGCTTTACGGGGGCAGAGACCCAGTACTTC,CASSFTGAETQYF
TRBJ2-7,TRBV7-2,many,.,TGTGCCAGCAGCGGAAGGTATAGGGGCACCTACGAGCAGTACTTC,CASSGRYRGTYEQYF
TRBJ2-1,TRBV11-2,.,.,TGTGCCAGCAGCTTAGATACTTGGGCTTTGATCGACAATGAGCAGTTCTTC,CASSLDTWALIDNEQFF
TRBJ2-1,TRBV19,few,TRBD2,TGTGCCAGTAGTATGGGACTAGCGGGGGGCTCCTACAATGAGCAGTTCTTC,CASSMGLAGGSYNEQFF
TRBJ1-2,TRBV3-1,.,.,TGTGCCAGCACTCTGCTAGGCACCGAGGGCTACACCTTC,CASTLLGTEGYTF
TRBJ2-5,TRBV29-1,many,.,TGCGGGGGGCTTGGGGAGACCCAGTACTTC,CGGLGETQYF
TRBJ1-1,TRBV5-1,many,.,TGCGCCAGCAGCTTGGACGGACCGAACACTGAAGCTTTCTTT,CASSLDGPNTEAFF
TRBJ2-1,TRBV20-1,many,.,TGCAGTGCTAGAGGGTTGGGGAGGGGGCCCCTCGATGAGCAGTTCTTC,CSARGLGRGPLDEQFF
TRBJ2-6,TRBV15,.,.,TGTGCCACCAGCATCCTCGGGGCCAACGTCCTGACTTTC,CATSILGANVLTF
TRBJ2-5,TRBV6-2/TRBV6-3,many,.,TGTGCCAGCAGTAGAGGGACGGGGCTGATCCAAGAGACCCAGTACTTC,CASSRGTGLIQETQYF
TRBJ2-1,TRBV11-2,many,.,TGTGCCAGCAGCTTACGCAAGGCCGACAATGAGCAGTTCTTC,CASSLRKADNEQFF